This TCR beta chain appears in the sequencing data of a study of blood T cells in healthy people across ages. A J-beta primer mix and a sample-barcoded 5' primer were used in a second PCR of about 7 to 12 cycles. One entry per CDR3 protein results from TCRdb running MiXCR on the 5' RACE reads. The sample lists 1.5 million to 2 million distinct CDR3 sequences, less than 50% occurring once. V lost 4 bases and J lost 5, with 14 bases in between. The length of the CDR3 is 15 residues. Germline V gene sequence: CDR1 SGHDN, CDR2 FVKESK. The clonotype originates from a woman in her 40s in good health. Sequencing was done on a sample of blood. The rearrangement links TRBV14 to TRBJ1-4; D is perhaps TRBD1 (6 bases). The CDR3 is CASSPTRGPNEKLFF. CDR3 bases: TGTGCCAGCAGCCCGACCCGGGGGCCGAATGAAAAACTGTTTTTT.